The clone carrying this T cell receptor beta chain appeared a few times. This specimen belongs to a study of T-cell memory formation after mild COVID-19. TCRdb ran MiXCR on the 5' RACE reads and lists one entry per CDR3 protein. Among roughly 58,000 distinct CDR3 sequences listed, 9% to 9.5% were seen once. Germline assignment: CDR1 SGHTA and CDR2 FQGNSA. V gave up 5 bases and J gave up 3 bases; unmatched junction bases: 9. This CDR3 region has 16 residues. The sequenced material came from PBMCs or a T cell subset sorted from them (not recorded which). The chain joins TRBV7-2 to TRBJ2-3; 9 bases match TRBD2. This TCR was recovered from a man younger than 30 who had mild COVID-19 (a few samples of this study predate the infection). Cell type and time point are not known. The CDR3 is CASSARLAGKTDTQYF. Here the CDR3 DNA reads TGTGCCAGCAGCGCCCGGCTAGCGGGGAAGACAGATACGCAGTATTTT.